The source of this T cell receptor (beta chain) is a study of T cells in Graves' hyperthyroidism and ophthalmopathy. In the study overall: Peripheral blood was acquired at first diagnosis, ahead of any therapy whatsoever. Study-wide findings and caveats: In blood, most of the thyroid clonotypes expanded above 0.001 were also present.

CDR1 is WNHNN, CDR2 SYGVQD, per germline (reference sequence). V gave up 9 bases and J gave up 4 bases, with 12 bases separating them. This CDR3 spans 13 amino acids. The TCR beta CDR3 regions underwent amplification using RNA transcripts as the source. During a first-round RT-PCR of the TCR CDR3, the HTBI primer set was used. TCRdb passed the multiplex PCR reads through MiXCR, listing each CDR3 protein once. The table has a few hundred thousand distinct CDR3 sequences, roughly 13% seen once. Clinical symptoms, serum thyroxine and TRAb, thyroid ultrasound and orbital computed tomography were used for the diagnoses. With regard to this clonotype: Its antigen remains unidentified.

The source of this sequence is a woman under 40 with Graves' hyperthyroidism that later progressed to Graves' ophthalmopathy. Specimen: blood. This sequence joins TRBV10-1 and TRBJ1-4; no definite D call. The CDR3 DNA sequence: TGCGCCAGTCAAGGTCCGAATAATGAAAAACTGTTTTTT. Its translation: CASQGPNNEKLFF.